The sequence of this T cell receptor (beta chain) was determined in a study of cytomegalovirus exposure and HLA in healthy donors. Both 60 Vbeta primers and 13 Jbeta primers went into the PCR. Measured with immunoSEQ multiplex PCR; TCRdb has only the in-frame clones, and not every one. In the table there are about 160,000 clones, about two thirds of which are singletons. On this clone itself: As yet, its antigen is unknown.

Notes on the study in general: Overall, approximately 150 TCR beta chains were annotated as cytomegalovirus-associated. Earlier analysis found most TCR beta V segments productive about 87% or about 30% of the time. Apparent HLA restriction characterized most CMV-associated TCR beta chains in a later analysis. In presence/absence analyses, roughly uniform sequencing depth across donors was assumed.

Germline trimming cut 6 bases from V and 11 bases from J; bases unmatched to any gene: 4. The CDR3 totals 12 residues. Germline V gene lookup returns CDR1 MNHNS and CDR2 SASEGT. The chain carries TRBV6-1 and TRBJ1-2, with TRBD1 matching over 12 bases. The sample was PBMCs. This receptor was obtained from a woman younger than 35 in good health and CMV-seropositive. CDR3 DNA sequence: TGTGCCAGCAGCTGGGACAGGGGGCGTTACACCTTC. Protein product: CASSWDRGRYTF.